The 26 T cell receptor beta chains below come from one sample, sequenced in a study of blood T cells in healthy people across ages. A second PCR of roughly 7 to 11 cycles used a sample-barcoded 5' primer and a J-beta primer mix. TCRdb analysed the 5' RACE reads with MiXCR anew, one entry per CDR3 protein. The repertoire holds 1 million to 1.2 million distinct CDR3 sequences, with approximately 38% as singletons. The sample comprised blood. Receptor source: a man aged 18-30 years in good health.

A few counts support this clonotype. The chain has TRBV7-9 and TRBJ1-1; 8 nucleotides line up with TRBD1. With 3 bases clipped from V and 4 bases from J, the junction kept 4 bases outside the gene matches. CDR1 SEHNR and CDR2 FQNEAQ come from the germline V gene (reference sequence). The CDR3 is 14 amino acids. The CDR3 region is CASSLDQGATEAFF. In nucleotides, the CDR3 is TGTGCCAGCAGCTTGGACCAGGGGGCCACTGAAGCTTTCTTT. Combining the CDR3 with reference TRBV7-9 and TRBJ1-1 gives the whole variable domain DTGVSQNPRHKITKRGQNVTFRCDPISEHNRLYWYRQTLGQGPEFLTYFQNEAQLEKSRLLSDRFSAERPKGSFSTLEIQRTEQGDSAMYLCASSLDQGATEAFFGQGTRLTVV.

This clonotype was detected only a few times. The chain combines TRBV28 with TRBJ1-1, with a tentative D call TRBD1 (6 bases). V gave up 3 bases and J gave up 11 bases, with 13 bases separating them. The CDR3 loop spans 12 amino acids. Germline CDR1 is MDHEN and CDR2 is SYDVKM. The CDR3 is CASSFQGSRAFF. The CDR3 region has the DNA TGTGCCAGCAGTTTCCAGGGGTCTAGGGCTTTCTTT.

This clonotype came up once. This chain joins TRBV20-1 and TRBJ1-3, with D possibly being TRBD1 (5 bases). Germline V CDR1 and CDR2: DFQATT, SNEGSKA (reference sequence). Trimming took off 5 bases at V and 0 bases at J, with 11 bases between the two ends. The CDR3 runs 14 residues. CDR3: CSAHWGFSGNTIYF. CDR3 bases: TGCAGTGCTCACTGGGGGTTCTCTGGAAACACCATATATTTT.

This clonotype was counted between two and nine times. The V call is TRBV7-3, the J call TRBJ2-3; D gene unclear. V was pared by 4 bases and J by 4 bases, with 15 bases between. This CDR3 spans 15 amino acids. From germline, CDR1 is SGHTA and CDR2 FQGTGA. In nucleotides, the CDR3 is TGTGCCAGCAGCTCGACGCCGAGTCGGGCAGATACGCAGTATTTT. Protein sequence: CASSSTPSRADTQYF.

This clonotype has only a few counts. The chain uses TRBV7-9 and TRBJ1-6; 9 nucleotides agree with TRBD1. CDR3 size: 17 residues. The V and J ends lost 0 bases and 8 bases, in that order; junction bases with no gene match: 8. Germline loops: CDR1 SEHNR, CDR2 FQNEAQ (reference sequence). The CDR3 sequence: CASSLATGQGFDSPLHF. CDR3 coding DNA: TGTGCCAGCAGCTTAGCGACCGGACAGGGGTTCGATTCACCCCTCCACTTT.

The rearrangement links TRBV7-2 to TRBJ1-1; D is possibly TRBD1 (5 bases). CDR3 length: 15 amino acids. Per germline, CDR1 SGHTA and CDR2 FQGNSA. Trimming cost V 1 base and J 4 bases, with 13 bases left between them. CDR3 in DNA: TGTGCCAGCAGCTTAGTTGAGGGGTTGAGCACTGAAGCTTTCTTT. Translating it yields CASSLVEGLSTEAFF.

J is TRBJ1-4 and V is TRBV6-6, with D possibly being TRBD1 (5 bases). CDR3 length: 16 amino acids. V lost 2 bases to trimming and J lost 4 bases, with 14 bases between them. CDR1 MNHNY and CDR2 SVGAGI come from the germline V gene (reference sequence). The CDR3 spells CASSYEGRTGNEKLFF. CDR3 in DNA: TGTGCCAGCAGTTACGAGGGGAGGACTGGTAATGAAAAACTGTTTTTT.

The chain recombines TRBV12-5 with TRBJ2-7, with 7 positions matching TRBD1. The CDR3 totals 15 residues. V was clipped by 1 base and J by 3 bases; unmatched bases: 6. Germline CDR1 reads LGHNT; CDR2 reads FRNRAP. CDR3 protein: CASGLGQGVLYEQYF. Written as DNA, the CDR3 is TGTGCTAGTGGTTTGGGACAGGGAGTACTCTACGAGCAGTACTTC.

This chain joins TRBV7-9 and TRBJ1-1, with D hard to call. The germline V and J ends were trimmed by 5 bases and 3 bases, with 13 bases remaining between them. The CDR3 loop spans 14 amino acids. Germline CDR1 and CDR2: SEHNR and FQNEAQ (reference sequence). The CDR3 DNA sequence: TGTGCCAGCAGCCCCCCGAGGGTTGACACTGAAGCTTTCTTT. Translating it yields CASSPPRVDTEAFF.

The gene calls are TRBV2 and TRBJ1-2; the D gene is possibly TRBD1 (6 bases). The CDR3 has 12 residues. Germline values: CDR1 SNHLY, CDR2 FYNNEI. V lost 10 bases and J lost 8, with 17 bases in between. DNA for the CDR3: TGTGCCACAAGAGACGGGACAAAAGGCTACACCTTC. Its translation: CATRDGTKGYTF. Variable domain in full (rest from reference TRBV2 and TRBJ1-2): EPEVTQTPSHQVTQMGQEVILRCVPISNHLYFYWYRQILGQKVEFLVSFYNNEISEKSEIFDDQFSVERPDGSNFTLKIRSTKLEDSAMYFCATRDGTKGYTFGSGTRLTVV.

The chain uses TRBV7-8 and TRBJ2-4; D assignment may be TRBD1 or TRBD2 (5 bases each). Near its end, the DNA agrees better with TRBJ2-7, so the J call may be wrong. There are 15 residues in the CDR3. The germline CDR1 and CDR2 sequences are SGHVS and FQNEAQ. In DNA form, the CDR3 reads TGTGCCAGCAGCTTAAAACCCGGGGCCCACTACGAGCAGTACTTC. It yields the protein CASSLKPGAHYEQYF.

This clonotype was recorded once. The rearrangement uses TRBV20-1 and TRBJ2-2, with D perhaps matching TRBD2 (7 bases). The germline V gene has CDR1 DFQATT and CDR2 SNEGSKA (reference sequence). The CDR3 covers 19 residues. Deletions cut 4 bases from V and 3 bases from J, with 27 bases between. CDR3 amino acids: CSAKGRQPWGGLYTGELFF. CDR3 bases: TGCAGTGCTAAAGGTCGTCAACCCTGGGGGGGCCTTTACACCGGGGAGCTGTTTTTT.

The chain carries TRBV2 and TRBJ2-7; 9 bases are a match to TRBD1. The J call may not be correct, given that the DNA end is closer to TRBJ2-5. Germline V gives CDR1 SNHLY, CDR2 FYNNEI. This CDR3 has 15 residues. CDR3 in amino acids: CASNPGQGSWETQYF. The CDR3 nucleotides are TGTGCCAGCAACCCGGGACAGGGAAGTTGGGAGACCCAGTACTTC.

In DNA, the CDR3 is TGTGCCAGCAGTGAGGGCGGGACAGGGAATAAAAACATTCAGTACTTC. Amino acids: CASSEGGTGNKNIQYF. The rearrangement links TRBV25-1 to TRBJ2-4; 9 positions match TRBD1. V gave up 3 bases and J gave up 4 bases; unmatched junction bases: 7. The germline gives CDR1 MGHDK, CDR2 SYGVNS. This CDR3 comprises 16 residues.

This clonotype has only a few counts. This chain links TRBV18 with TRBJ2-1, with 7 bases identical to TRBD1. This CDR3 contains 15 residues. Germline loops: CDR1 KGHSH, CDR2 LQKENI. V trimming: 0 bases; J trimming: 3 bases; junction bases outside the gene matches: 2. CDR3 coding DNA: TGTGCCAGCTCACCACCGGGGACAGACTACAATGAGCAGTTCTTC. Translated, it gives CASSPPGTDYNEQFF.

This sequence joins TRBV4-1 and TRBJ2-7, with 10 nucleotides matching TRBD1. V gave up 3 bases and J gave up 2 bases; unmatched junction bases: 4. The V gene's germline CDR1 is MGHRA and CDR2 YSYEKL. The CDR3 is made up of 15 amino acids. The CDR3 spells CASSHIGQGAYEQYF. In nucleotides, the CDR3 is TGCGCCAGCAGCCACATCGGACAGGGGGCCTACGAGCAGTACTTC.

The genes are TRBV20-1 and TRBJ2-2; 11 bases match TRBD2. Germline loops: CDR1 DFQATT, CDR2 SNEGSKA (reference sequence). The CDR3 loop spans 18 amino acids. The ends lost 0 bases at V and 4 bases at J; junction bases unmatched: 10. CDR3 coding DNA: TGCAGTGCTAGAGATTTTAGCGGGGGGGCTGAGAGCACCGGGGAGCTGTTTTTT. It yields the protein CSARDFSGGAESTGELFF.

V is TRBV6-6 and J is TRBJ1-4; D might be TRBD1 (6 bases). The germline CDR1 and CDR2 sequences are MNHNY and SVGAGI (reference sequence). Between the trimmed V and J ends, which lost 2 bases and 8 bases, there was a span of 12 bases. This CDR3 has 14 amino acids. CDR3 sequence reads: CASSYVSGEEKLFF. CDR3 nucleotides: TGTGCCAGCAGTTACGTCTCAGGGGAAGAAAAACTGTTTTTT.

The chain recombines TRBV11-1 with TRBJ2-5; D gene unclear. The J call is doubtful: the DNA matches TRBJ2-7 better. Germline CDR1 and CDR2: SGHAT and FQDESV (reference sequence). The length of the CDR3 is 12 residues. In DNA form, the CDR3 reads TGTGCCAGCAGCGGGCCCCCGGGCGAGCAGTACTTC. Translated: CASSGPPGEQYF.

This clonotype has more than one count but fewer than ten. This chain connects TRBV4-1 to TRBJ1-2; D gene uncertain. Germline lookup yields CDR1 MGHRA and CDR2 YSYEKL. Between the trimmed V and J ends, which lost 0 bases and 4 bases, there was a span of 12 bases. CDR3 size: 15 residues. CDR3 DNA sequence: TGCGCCAGCAGCCAAGACAGGTCAAAGGGCTATGGCTACACCTTC. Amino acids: CASSQDRSKGYGYTF.

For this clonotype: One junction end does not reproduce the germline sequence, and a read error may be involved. CDR3 coding DNA: TGTGCCTGCAGCTTGACAGGGGATCGATGCACCTTC. Translated, it gives CACSLTGDRCTF. The V call is TRBV7-2, the J call TRBJ1-2, with TRBD1 matching 8 bases. Germline V gene lookup returns CDR1 SGHTA and CDR2 FQGNSA. There are 12 residues in the CDR3. The variable domain in full, with the rest retrieved from reference TRBV7-2 and TRBJ1-2, is GAGVSQSPSNKVTEKGKDVELRCDPISGHTALYWYRQSLGQGLEFLIYFQGNSAPDKSGLPSDRFSAERTGGSVSTLTIQRTQQEDSAVYLCACSLTGDRCTFGSGTRLTVV.

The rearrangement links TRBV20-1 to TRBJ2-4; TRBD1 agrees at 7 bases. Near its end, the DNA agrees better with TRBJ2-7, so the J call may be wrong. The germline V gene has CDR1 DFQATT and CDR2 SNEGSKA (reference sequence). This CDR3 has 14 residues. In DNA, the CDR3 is TGCAGTGCTAGAGCAGGGGACAGCAGATACGAGCAGTACTTC. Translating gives CSARAGDSRYEQYF.

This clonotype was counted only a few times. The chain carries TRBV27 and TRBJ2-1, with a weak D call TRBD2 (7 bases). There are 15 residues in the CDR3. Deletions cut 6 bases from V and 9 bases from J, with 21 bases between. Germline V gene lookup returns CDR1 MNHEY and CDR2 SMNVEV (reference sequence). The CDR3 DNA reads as TGTGCCAGCAGCCCTTCGGGGGGCGCGGTGGTTGAGCAGTTCTTC. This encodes CASSPSGGAVVEQFF.

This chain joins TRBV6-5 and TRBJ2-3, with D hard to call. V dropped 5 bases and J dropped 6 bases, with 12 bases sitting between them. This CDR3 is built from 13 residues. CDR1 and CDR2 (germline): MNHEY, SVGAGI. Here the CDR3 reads CASSPPSSDTQYF. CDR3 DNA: TGTGCCAGCAGTCCCCCCAGCTCGGATACGCAGTATTTT.

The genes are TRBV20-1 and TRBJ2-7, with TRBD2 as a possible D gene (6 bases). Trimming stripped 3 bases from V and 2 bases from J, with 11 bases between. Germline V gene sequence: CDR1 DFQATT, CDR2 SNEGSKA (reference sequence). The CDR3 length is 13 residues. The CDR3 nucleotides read TGCAGTGCTAGGGGCGGGGAGACCTACGAGCAGTACTTC. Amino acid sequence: CSARGGETYEQYF.

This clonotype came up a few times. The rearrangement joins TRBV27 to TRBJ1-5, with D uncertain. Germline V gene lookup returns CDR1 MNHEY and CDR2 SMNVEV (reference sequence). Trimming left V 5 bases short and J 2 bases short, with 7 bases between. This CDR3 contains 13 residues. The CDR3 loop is CASSRMGNQPQHF. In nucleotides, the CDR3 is TGTGCCAGCAGTCGGATGGGCAATCAGCCCCAGCATTTT.